This is a list of T cell receptor beta chains from one sample in a study of T cells in Graves' hyperthyroidism and ophthalmopathy. One entry per CDR3 protein, called by TCRdb with MiXCR from the multiplex PCR reads. The profile covers around 440,000 distinct CDR3 sequences, with around a sixth appearing a single time and roughly 14% taken by the ten largest. Sequenced material: blood. The origin of the receptors is a woman aged 18 to 35 with Graves' hyperthyroidism. CDR3s include the opening cysteine and the closing phenylalanine or tryptophan. The D gene is left open where the match is weak. Size values are once, few and many counts, or a class for expanded clones, and some rows have none.

j_call d_call cdr3_length clone_size v_call cdr3_nt cdr3_aa
TRBJ1-3 NA 15 few TRBV15 TGTGCCACCAGCAGAGATAGGCCCTCTGGAAACACCATATATTTT CATSRDRPSGNTIYF
TRBJ2-3 TRBD2 16 many TRBV6-2/TRBV6-3 TGTGCCAGCAGTGGAAAGCGGGAGAGGGCGACAGATACGCAGTATTTT CASSGKRERATDTQYF
TRBJ1-3 TRBD1 14 NA TRBV12-3/TRBV12-4 TGTGCCAGCAGGTTAAACAGGGGAGCAAACACCATATATTTT CASRLNRGANTIYF
TRBJ2-3 TRBD1 15 many TRBV7-9 TGTGCCAGCAGCTTACTCACAGGGGGTTCAGATACGCAGTATTTT CASSLLTGGSDTQYF
TRBJ1-6 NA 15 few TRBV5-8 TGTGCCAGCAGCTTGGGCCAGAGCCTACGATCACCCCTCCACTTT CASSLGQSLRSPLHF
TRBJ2-1 NA 14 many TRBV11-3 TGTGCCAGCAGCCGACGTGGGGCAGGCAATGAGCAGTTCTTC CASSRRGAGNEQFF
TRBJ2-5 TRBD1 15 NA TRBV10-2 TGCGCCAGCAGTGCGACAGGGGTATTACAAGAGACCCAGTACTTC CASSATGVLQETQYF
TRBJ1-5 NA 17 few TRBV12-5 TGTGCTAGTGGTCCCCCCGCGTTGGGACACATCAATCAGCCCCAGCATTTT CASGPPALGHINQPQHF
TRBJ1-2 NA 12 few TRBV12-3/TRBV12-4 TGTGCCAGCAGTTTCCGGGTTGAAGGCTACACCTTC CASSFRVEGYTF
TRBJ1-1 TRBD1 18 few TRBV4-1 TGCGCCAGCAGCCAGCAACAGGGGCGCTCGGGGGGAGACACTGAAGCTTTCTTT CASSQQQGRSGGDTEAFF
TRBJ1-6 NA 15 NA TRBV12-3/TRBV12-4 TGTGCCAGCAGTAACCGCAGGGGAGGAAATTCACCCCTCCACTTT CASSNRRGGNSPLHF
TRBJ2-1 TRBD1 16 NA TRBV7-9 TGTGCCAGCAGCCCTGCGAAGGGGGCGGCCTACAATGAGCAGTTCTTC CASSPAKGAAYNEQFF
TRBJ2-7 TRBD1 16 few TRBV20-1 TGCAGTGCTAGAGAGGCGAGGACAGGGTTCTCCTACGAGCAGTACTTC CSAREARTGFSYEQYF
TRBJ2-1 TRBD2 14 few TRBV3-1 TGTGCCAGCAGCCAAGTACTAGCGGGAGTCGAGCAGTTCTTC CASSQVLAGVEQFF
TRBJ2-3 TRBD2 15 many TRBV5-1 TGCGCCAGCAGCTCGGGACTACAGAGCACAGATACGCAGTATTTT CASSSGLQSTDTQYF
TRBJ1-1 TRBD1 16 many TRBV3-1 TGTGCCAGCAGCCCTTGGACAGGGGGCGCGGCCACTGAAGCTTTCTTT CASSPWTGGAATEAFF
TRBJ1-6 NA 16 many TRBV12-3/TRBV12-4 TGTGCCAGCAGTTTACAGGGGTCGGGAAATAATTCACCCCTCCACTTT CASSLQGSGNNSPLHF
TRBJ2-3 TRBD2 16 many TRBV6-1 TGTGCCAGCAGTGAAGGGCTAGCGGGAGGGGCAGATACGCAGTATTTT CASSEGLAGGADTQYF
TRBJ2-2 NA 15 many TRBV9 TGTGCCAGCAGCGTACTTGGGACGAACACCGGGGAGCTGTTTTTT CASSVLGTNTGELFF
TRBJ1-2 NA 15 many TRBV7-3 TGTGCCAGCAGCTTAACTGGGGGGCCGGGCTATGGCTACACCTTC CASSLTGGPGYGYTF
TRBJ2-7 NA 14 few TRBV10-2 TGCGCCAGCAGTGAGTCCAGGGGATTAAGCGAGCAGTACTTC CASSESRGLSEQYF
TRBJ2-5 NA 13 many TRBV7-2 TGTGCCAGCAGCTTAGCGCGTGGAGAGACCCAGTACTTC CASSLARGETQYF
TRBJ2-5 NA 14 many TRBV6-1 TGTGCCAGCACGGCAGCCGGGTACCAAGAGACCCAGTACTTC CASTAAGYQETQYF
TRBJ2-1 NA 16 many TRBV18 TGTGCCAGCTCACCAAATGGGGGCCCAACTTACAATGAGCAGTTCTTC CASSPNGGPTYNEQFF
TRBJ2-1 NA 14 many TRBV20-1 TGCAGTGGGGCTAGGATAGCCGGAAACAATGAGCAGTTCTTC CSGARIAGNNEQFF
TRBJ1-1 NA 14 many TRBV29-1 TGCAGCGTTGCATCGGGGGGCCGGGGCACTGAAGCTTTCTTT CSVASGGRGTEAFF
TRBJ1-2 NA 14 many TRBV12-3/TRBV12-4 TGTGCCAGCAGTTTTAAGAGGGCCGGCTATGGCTACACCTTC CASSFKRAGYGYTF
TRBJ2-1 TRBD2 15 NA TRBV6-1 TGTGCCAGCAGTCCCTCCGGGACTAGCGTCTATGAGCAGTTCTTC CASSPSGTSVYEQFF
TRBJ2-1 TRBD2 16 many TRBV7-9 TGTGCCAGCAGCTTACATGGCGGGGGGGCTTGGAATGAGCAGTTCTTC CASSLHGGGAWNEQFF
TRBJ2-3 TRBD1 16 NA TRBV10-3 TGTGCCATCAGTGCCGACAGGGGTCGGGGCACAGATACGCAGTATTTT CAISADRGRGTDTQYF
TRBJ1-5 TRBD1 15 many TRBV20-1 TGCAGTGCTCCCGACAGGGGGCTACGGGGGCAGCCCCAGCATTTT CSAPDRGLRGQPQHF
TRBJ2-7 NA 15 many TRBV2 TGTGCCAGCAGTGCGGTCGGGGGCCTTTCCTACGAGCAGTACTTC CASSAVGGLSYEQYF
TRBJ2-3 TRBD2 15 NA TRBV7-9 TGTGCCAGCAGCTTCGGTGGGGGGGAGGCAGATACGCAGTATTTT CASSFGGGEADTQYF
TRBJ2-7 NA 14 few TRBV10-3 TGTGCCATCAGTGGGGCGGGACAGAATTACGAGCAGTACTTC CAISGAGQNYEQYF
TRBJ2-2 TRBD1 16 many TRBV7-8 TGTGCCAGCAGCTTAGGGGACAGGGGGCTTAACGGGGAGCTGTTTTTT CASSLGDRGLNGELFF
TRBJ2-3 TRBD2 14 NA TRBV7-9 TGTGCCAGCAGCTTTGGACAGCGGGGGGCGAGGCAGTATTTT CASSFGQRGARQYF
TRBJ1-6 NA 15 few TRBV6-5 TGTGCCAGCAGTTACTTCAGGGTTAATAATTCACCCCTCCACTTT CASSYFRVNNSPLHF
TRBJ1-1 NA 17 many TRBV3-1 TGTGCCAGCAGTGTTAAGGGATGGCAGGGGAAGGACACTGAAGCTTTCTTT CASSVKGWQGKDTEAFF
TRBJ1-2 NA 13 few TRBV28 TGTGCCAGCAGTTTATCAGGGGTGAATGGCTACACCTTC CASSLSGVNGYTF
TRBJ2-2 NA 15 few TRBV28 TGTGCCAGCAGGTCCGGGCTAGAGAACACCGGGGAGCTGTTTTTT CASRSGLENTGELFF
TRBJ2-1 NA 15 few TRBV4-1 TGCGCCAGCAGCCAGGTTCCCACTAGGGGCGGGGAGCAGTTCTTC CASSQVPTRGGEQFF
TRBJ2-3 NA 15 many TRBV6-1 TGTGCCAGCAGTGAATCAGGCACTAGCACAGATACGCAGTATTTT CASSESGTSTDTQYF
TRBJ1-6 NA 19 few TRBV4-1 TGCGCCAGCAGCCAGTATAGTTCACAGGGAGGGTCCTATAATTCACCCCTCCACTTT CASSQYSSQGGSYNSPLHF
TRBJ2-1 NA 19 many TRBV27 TGTGCCAGCAGTGCCTCTTTCCTTCGTCTCGGGAGCTCCTACAATGAGCAGTTCTTC CASSASFLRLGSSYNEQFF
TRBJ2-1 NA 13 many TRBV6-1 TGTGCCACAAGGGACTGGGAGAACAATGAGCAGTTCTTC CATRDWENNEQFF
TRBJ2-7 NA 14 many TRBV7-9 TGTGCCAGCAGCGGAAGAGGAGACCCGTACGAGCAGTACTTC CASSGRGDPYEQYF
TRBJ1-5 NA 15 few TRBV6-1 TGTGCCAGCAGGGAAGGAGGACCCGGCAATCAGCCCCAGCATTTT CASREGGPGNQPQHF
TRBJ2-2 TRBD2 14 NA TRBV29-1 TGCAGCGTTCCCGGGAGGGCCAAGGTCGGGGAGCTGTTTTTT CSVPGRAKVGELFF
TRBJ2-7 NA 13 NA TRBV29-1 TGCAGCGTTCATAGGGAATCTGACTACGAGCAGTACTTC CSVHRESDYEQYF
TRBJ2-3 NA 15 NA TRBV28 TGTGCCAGCACCCGTAGGGCAGGGACCACAGATACGCAGTATTTT CASTRRAGTTDTQYF
TRBJ1-6 TRBD1 19 many TRBV20-1 TGCAGTGCTAGAGATTTGGTTCGGGAGGGACAGACCTATAATTCACCCCTCCACTTT CSARDLVREGQTYNSPLHF